This record covers a single TCR beta chain. Looked up from germline, CDR1 is SGDLS and CDR2 is YYNGEE. The germline V and J ends were trimmed by 0 bases and 1 base, with 13 bases remaining between them. The CDR3 has 16 amino acids. This entry is derived from a study of shared T cell receptors in the human thymus. TCRdb's copy holds only in-frame clones and misses some; the assay was immunoSEQ multiplex PCR. The sample shows about 710,000 clones, approximately 89% of them seen only once. This same sample was also taken into another study, of human thymus T cells. Per that paper: Thymic TCR repertoires of unrelated people reportedly overlapped highly.

Sequenced sample: thymocytes. The clonotype comes from a boy younger than two with a congenital heart defect. The chain is built from TRBV9 and TRBJ1-2; D not certain. Here the CDR3 DNA reads TGTGCCAGCAGCGTAGCCCCGGGAAAGGTTAACTATGGCTACACCTTC. This gives the protein CASSVAPGKVNYGYTF. The variable domain in full, completed from reference TRBV9 and TRBJ1-2, reads DSGVTQTPKHLITATGQRVTLRCSPRSGDLSVYWYQQSLDQGLQFLIQYYNGEERAKGNILERFSAQQFPDLHSELNLSSLELGDSALYFCASSVAPGKVNYGYTFGSGTRLTVV.